One and the same sample provided the 7 T cell receptor beta chains below, sequenced in a study of blood T cell repertoires in COVID-19. Sequencing used immunoSEQ multiplex PCR; TCRdb keeps in-frame clones, though not all of them. There are a few hundred thousand clones in the sample; 80% to 90% occur only once, and approximately 5.1% lies in the top ten. The source material was peripheral blood. All receptors come from an older woman who had recovered from COVID-19.

The chain uses TRBV6-1 and TRBJ2-7; 7 bases match TRBD1. The CDR3 covers 14 residues. In germline, CDR1 is MNHNS, CDR2 SASEGT. The V segment lost 2 bases and the J segment 4 bases; nucleotides outside the gene matches: 5. CDR3 loop: CASSEQDRDYEQYF. The CDR3, as DNA: TGTGCCAGCAGTGAACAAGACAGGGATTACGAGCAGTACTTC.

As DNA, the CDR3 is TGCGCCAGCAGCTTGGGGCCAGGCAACACTGAAGCTTTCTTT. Translating gives CASSLGPGNTEAFF. The J gene is TRBJ1-1, the V gene TRBV5-1; no firm D call. V lost 0 bases to trimming and J lost 2 bases, with 8 bases between them. The CDR3 consists of 14 residues. Per germline, CDR1 SGHRS and CDR2 YFSETQ.

The chain links TRBV5-6 to TRBJ1-2, with 8 bases matching TRBD1. J was trimmed by 5 bases and V by 0 bases; bases with no gene match: 3. This CDR3 region has 14 residues. The V gene's germline CDR1 is SGHDT and CDR2 YYEEEE. The CDR3 nucleotides read TGTGCCAGCAGCTTGGAGTGGACAGGGTATGGCTACACCTTC. Amino acids: CASSLEWTGYGYTF.

CDR3 nucleotide sequence: TGCGCCAGCAAACCTGGGACAGGGAGACTTGGTGGCTACACCTTC. This gives the protein CASKPGTGRLGGYTF. The rearrangement uses TRBV5-1 and TRBJ1-2, with 9 bases aligning to TRBD1. The germline CDR1 and CDR2 sequences are SGHRS and YFSETQ. The V segment lost 6 bases and the J segment 7 bases; nucleotides outside the gene matches: 13. CDR3 length equals 15 residues.

This sequence joins TRBV5-1 and TRBJ2-3, with 9 bases aligning to TRBD1. There are 17 residues in the CDR3. With 4 bases clipped from V and 6 bases from J, the junction kept 15 bases outside the gene matches. Looked up from germline, CDR1 is SGHRS and CDR2 is YFSETQ. The CDR3 bases are TGCGCCAGCAGCAATAGAGACAGGGGGAGTCTTTCGGATACGCAGTATTTT. Translation gives CASSNRDRGSLSDTQYF.

This clone appeared a single time. The chain couples TRBV27 to TRBJ2-7, with D possibly being TRBD1 (6 bases). The V gene's germline CDR1 is MNHEY and CDR2 SMNVEV (reference sequence). Trimming took off 2 bases at V and 0 bases at J, with 11 bases between the two ends. CDR3 length equals 15 residues. The CDR3 here is CASSLVGASSYEQYF. CDR3 DNA: TGTGCCAGCAGTTTAGTGGGGGCGAGCTCCTACGAGCAGTACTTC.

For the CDR3, the DNA is TGTGCCAGCAGTTTATGGGCCACTCAGAACACTGAAGCTTTCTTT. Protein product: CASSLWATQNTEAFF. V and J are TRBV27 and TRBJ1-1; no reliable D call. CDR3 length: 15 residues. Germline-derived CDR1 and CDR2 are MNHEY and SMNVEV (reference sequence). The germline V and J ends were trimmed by 1 base and 1 base, with 10 bases remaining between them.